These T cell receptor beta chains were read from a single sample in a study of cytomegalovirus exposure and HLA in healthy donors. Some clones are missing from TCRdb's copy, which holds only in-frame ones; the method was immunoSEQ multiplex PCR. The table shows roughly 120,000 clones, with roughly 9% occurring only once. Sequencing used PBMCs. The source of these receptors is a man under 40 in good health and CMV-seronegative. Each CDR3 is given with its conserved first and last residue. The D gene is left open where the match is weak. Clone size is not always given. Where it is, it says once, few, many or a class for expanded clones.

few,TRBJ2-1,TRBV19,TRBD1,CASTPGQGSYNEQFF,TGTGCCAGTACCCCAGGACAGGGGTCCTACAATGAGCAGTTCTTC
few,TRBJ2-5,TRBV7-2,TRBD2,CASSLLGTSGGGETQYF,TGTGCCAGCAGCCTCCTCGGGACTAGCGGGGGTGGGGAGACCCAGTACTTC
.,TRBJ1-3,TRBV7-2,.,CASSPLGRASGNTIYF,TGTGCCAGCAGCCCCCTGGGGAGGGCCTCTGGAAACACCATATATTTT
few,TRBJ2-1,TRBV4-2,TRBD2,CASSQDGPSGLNNEQFF,TGTGCCAGCAGCCAAGATGGCCCTAGCGGTTTAAACAATGAGCAGTTCTTC
few,TRBJ1-4,TRBV2,TRBD1,CASTYRGEKLFF,TGTGCCAGCACTTACAGGGGGGAAAAACTGTTTTTT
.,TRBJ2-7,TRBV7-9,.,CASSLKGDPRDEQYF,TGTGCCAGCAGCTTAAAGGGGGACCCACGGGACGAGCAGTACTTC
.,TRBJ2-5,TRBV14,TRBD1,CASSQRDRLQTQYF,TGTGCCAGCAGCCAACGGGACAGGTTGCAGACCCAGTACTTC
few,TRBJ2-7,TRBV30,.,CAWSVKGGGLEQYF,TGTGCCTGGAGCGTTAAGGGGGGGGGCCTAGAGCAGTACTTC
few,TRBJ2-7,TRBV6-5,TRBD1,CASRTWQGAYEQYF,TGTGCCAGCAGAACCTGGCAGGGGGCCTACGAGCAGTACTTC
.,TRBJ2-7,TRBV10-1,TRBD1,CASRTPGQRCSYEQYF,TGCGCCAGCCGCACTCCGGGACAGCGATGCTCCTACGAGCAGTACTTC
few,TRBJ2-7,TRBV6-5,.,CASSYSAVHYEQYF,TGTGCCAGCAGTTACTCGGCGGTACACTACGAGCAGTACTTC
few,TRBJ2-7,TRBV4-1,TRBD2,CASSQGAGGTYEQYF,TGCGCCAGCAGCCAAGGTGCGGGAGGGACCTACGAGCAGTACTTC
.,TRBJ1-1,TRBV6-1,.,CASSKGGMNTEAFF,TGTGCCAGCAGCAAAGGCGGGATGAACACTGAAGCTTTCTTT
few,TRBJ1-1,TRBV30,TRBD1,CAWSLYDRGEAFF,TGTGCCTGGAGCCTATACGACAGGGGTGAAGCTTTCTTT
.,TRBJ1-2,TRBV7-2,TRBD1,CASSLGAGGNYGYTF,TGTGCCAGCAGCTTAGGGGCAGGGGGGAACTATGGCTACACCTTC
.,TRBJ2-2,TRBV6-5,.,CASRGNGGLFF,TGTGCCAGCAGGGGAAATGGAGGGCTGTTTTTT
.,TRBJ1-2,TRBV19,TRBD1,CASSERQGARYGYTF,TGTGCCAGTAGTGAACGACAGGGGGCCAGGTATGGCTACACCTTC
.,TRBJ2-7,TRBV4-2,TRBD1,CASSQERPGQVSSYEQYF,TGTGCCAGCAGCCAAGAAAGACCGGGACAGGTCTCCTCCTACGAGCAGTACTTC
few,TRBJ1-2,TRBV2,.,CASILDNQNYGYTF,TGTGCCAGCATTCTGGACAACCAAAACTATGGCTACACCTTC
few,TRBJ2-3,TRBV2,.,CASMRQYTDTQYF,TGTGCCAGCATGCGACAGTACACAGATACGCAGTATTTT
.,TRBJ1-5,TRBV28,TRBD1,CASSPRGMGNQPQHF,TGTGCCAGCAGCCCCAGGGGGATGGGCAATCAGCCCCAGCATTTT
few,TRBJ1-4,TRBV2,.,CASSVWTKVELSEKLFF,TGTGCCAGCAGTGTTTGGACAAAGGTGGAGCTGAGTGAAAAACTGTTTTTT
.,TRBJ2-7,TRBV6-5,.,CASSYSGVPGYEQYF,TGTGCCAGCAGTTACTCAGGGGTCCCTGGATACGAGCAGTACTTC
.,TRBJ2-3,TRBV10-1,.,CASSEPGLDTQYF,TGCGCCAGCAGTGAACCGGGGTTAGATACGCAGTATTTT
.,TRBJ2-6,TRBV29-1,.,CSVETGHYSGANVLTF,TGCAGCGTTGAAACGGGACACTACTCTGGGGCCAACGTCCTGACTTTC
few,TRBJ2-3,TRBV18,.,CASSPPRYAGIADTQYF,TGTGCCAGCTCACCACCGAGATACGCAGGGATTGCAGATACGCAGTATTTT
.,TRBJ2-4,TRBV12-2,.,CASRLEGAGTGEDIQYF,TGTGCAAGTCGCTTAGAGGGGGCCGGGACAGGTGAGGACATTCAGTACTTC
.,TRBJ1-5,TRBV4-1,.,CASSQGLGSGNQPQHF,TGCGCCAGCAGCCAAGGATTAGGGTCGGGGAATCAGCCCCAGCATTTT
few,TRBJ2-2,TRBV29-1,.,CSVEETGHLNTGELFF,TGCAGCGTTGAAGAGACGGGACATCTGAACACCGGGGAGCTGTTTTTT
.,TRBJ1-5,TRBV4-1,.,CASSQVPDNQPQHF,TGCGCCAGCAGCCAAGTGCCAGACAATCAGCCCCAGCATTTT
.,TRBJ1-6,TRBV2,.,CASSVDRPNSPLHF,TGTGCCAGCAGTGTCGACAGACCCAATTCACCCCTCCACTTT
.,TRBJ2-3,TRBV2,.,CASRLGLQGTDTQYF,TGTGCCAGCAGGTTGGGTCTGCAGGGCACAGATACGCAGTATTTT
.,TRBJ2-7,TRBV9,.,CASSVGDSPYEQYF,TGTGCCAGCAGCGTAGGAGACAGCCCCTACGAGCAGTACTTC
few,TRBJ1-3,TRBV30,TRBD1,CAWSVQGGNTIYF,TGTGCCTGGAGTGTACAGGGGGGAAACACCATATATTTT
.,TRBJ2-7,TRBV11-2,.,CASSLKEGHYEQYF,TGTGCCAGCAGCTTAAAGGAGGGTCACTACGAGCAGTACTTC
.,TRBJ1-5,TRBV19,.,CASMGLSGQFNQPQHF,TGTGCCAGTATGGGGCTGTCAGGACAGTTCAATCAGCCCCAGCATTTT
few,TRBJ2-7,TRBV28,TRBD1,CASTWTGSSYEQYF,TGTGCCAGCACTTGGACAGGTAGCTCCTACGAGCAGTACTTC
few,TRBJ1-4,TRBV27,.,CASSELATNGKLFF,TGTGCCAGCAGCGAGCTAGCAACTAATGGGAAACTGTTTTTT
.,TRBJ1-5,TRBV30,.,CALGGGSNQPQHF,TGTGCCTTGGGGGGTGGGAGCAATCAGCCCCAGCATTTT
few,TRBJ1-6,TRBV10-2,TRBD1,CASSEWGQGPLSNLHF,TGCGCCAGCAGTGAGTGGGGACAGGGGCCTCTAAGCAACCTCCACTTT
.,TRBJ2-1,TRBV19,.,CASSPSYNEQFF,TGTGCCAGTAGTCCTTCCTATAATGAGCAGTTCTTC
few,TRBJ2-2,TRBV5-1,TRBD1,CASRFLTGSTGELFF,TGCGCCAGCAGGTTTTTGACAGGGAGTACCGGGGAGCTGTTTTTT
.,TRBJ2-1,TRBV9,.,CASSVALGGGTYNEQFF,TGTGCCAGCAGCGTAGCTCTAGGGGGGGGCACCTACAATGAGCAGTTCTTC
few,TRBJ2-7,TRBV4-1,TRBD2,CASSHPTSGNYEQYF,TGCGCCAGCAGCCACCCGACTAGCGGGAACTACGAGCAGTACTTC
few,TRBJ2-1,TRBV7-9,TRBD1,CASSLSQGQGNEQFF,TGTGCCAGCAGCTTATCACAGGGGCAGGGGAATGAGCAGTTCTTC
few,TRBJ1-3,TRBV18,.,CASSPPARASGNTIYF,TGTGCCAGCTCACCCCCTGCAAGAGCCTCTGGAAACACCATATATTTT
few,TRBJ1-5,TRBV30,.,CAWSVHLGGNQPQHF,TGTGCCTGGAGTGTACACTTAGGGGGAAATCAGCCCCAGCATTTT
.,TRBJ1-5,TRBV5-1,.,CASSLVPGSNQPQHF,TGCGCCAGCAGCTTGGTACCAGGTAGCAATCAGCCCCAGCATTTT
.,TRBJ2-5,TRBV9,.,CASSDSGRGETQYF,TGTGCCAGCAGCGACTCAGGAAGGGGAGAGACCCAGTACTTC
.,TRBJ2-3,TRBV30,.,CAWSSTGGGTDTQYF,TGTGCCTGGAGTTCGACAGGAGGAGGCACAGATACGCAGTATTTT
.,TRBJ1-2,TRBV11-3,.,CASTAYRGGREYGYTF,TGTGCCAGCACCGCCTACCGGGGTGGGCGAGAGTATGGCTACACCTTC
.,TRBJ1-1,TRBV10-3,TRBD1,CAISEGQGWNTEAFF,TGTGCCATCAGTGAGGGACAGGGTTGGAACACTGAAGCTTTCTTT
.,TRBJ1-6,TRBV6-1,.,CASSLQRTYNSPLHF,TGTGCCAGCAGTCTCCAGAGGACCTATAATTCACCCCTCCACTTT
few,TRBJ1-2,TRBV6-5,.,CASSLVGNGYTF,TGTGCCAGCAGTTTAGTGGGCAATGGCTACACCTTC
few,TRBJ2-7,TRBV11-2,TRBD2,CASSPRSGVTYEQYF,TGTGCCAGCAGCCCCAGGAGCGGGGTTACCTACGAGCAGTACTTC
few,TRBJ2-5,TRBV6-6,.,CASAPRAGQKETQYF,TGTGCCAGCGCCCCCCGGGCGGGGCAGAAGGAGACCCAGTACTTC
.,TRBJ2-1,TRBV18,.,CASSSSGYSSYNEQFF,TGTGCCAGCTCTTCTTCCGGGTATAGCTCCTACAATGAGCAGTTCTTC
.,TRBJ1-6,TRBV11-2,TRBD1,CASSLVSGQVSSPLHF,TGTGCCAGCAGCTTAGTTTCCGGACAGGTATCTTCACCCCTCCACTTT
few,TRBJ2-3,TRBV6-4,TRBD2,CASSKSLAGADTQYF,TGTGCCAGCAGTAAGTCGCTAGCGGGAGCAGATACGCAGTATTTT